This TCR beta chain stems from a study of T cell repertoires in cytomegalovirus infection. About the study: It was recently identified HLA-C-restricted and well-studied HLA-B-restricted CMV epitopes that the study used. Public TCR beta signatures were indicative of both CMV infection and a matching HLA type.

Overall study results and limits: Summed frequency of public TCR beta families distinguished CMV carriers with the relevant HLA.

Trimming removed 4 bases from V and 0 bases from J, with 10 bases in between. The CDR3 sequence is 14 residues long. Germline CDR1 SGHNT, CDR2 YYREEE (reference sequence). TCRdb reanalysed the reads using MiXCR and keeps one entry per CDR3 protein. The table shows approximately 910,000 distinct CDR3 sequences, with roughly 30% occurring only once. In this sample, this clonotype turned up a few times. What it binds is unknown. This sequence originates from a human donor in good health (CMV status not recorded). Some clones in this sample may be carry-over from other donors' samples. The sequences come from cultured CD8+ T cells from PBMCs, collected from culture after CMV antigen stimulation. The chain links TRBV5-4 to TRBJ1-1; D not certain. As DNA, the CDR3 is TGTGCCAGCAGCGCAACGCCCTTGAACACTGAAGCTTTCTTT. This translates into CASSATPLNTEAFF.